This TCR beta chain emerged from a study of T cells after yellow fever vaccination. Production of TCR cDNA was by 5'RACE template switching, which also added a universal primer site and UMIs. TCRdb analysed the 5' RACE reads with MiXCR anew, one entry per CDR3 protein. The repertoire includes approximately 300,000 distinct CDR3 sequences, around 6.8% of them detected once, and roughly a sixth sits in the top ten. This clonotype was observed many times. The antigen remains unidentified. CDR3 length: 14 residues. The germline gives CDR1 SGHVS, CDR2 FNYEAQ. V was trimmed by 4 bases and J by 7 bases, leaving 17 bases between them. Study-wide findings and caveats: After the booster, about 95% of CD4 and around nine tenths of CD8 primary-response clones were re-detected. Secondary responses were weaker yet peaked faster, day 5 versus 15.

Here the sequenced sample was PBMCs, taken roughly 47 days after the first yellow fever vaccination. J is TRBJ2-7 and V is TRBV7-6; D is perhaps TRBD2 (5 bases). The TCR was taken from a young man who received the YFV17D yellow fever vaccine. Written as DNA, the CDR3 is TGTGCCAGCAGCTCGCTTTACGGGGATAGGGAGCAGTACTTC. Translation: CASSSLYGDREQYF.